This T cell receptor beta chain appears in the sequencing data of a study of T cell responses to AZD1222 COVID-19 vaccine. Study outcomes and limitations: Targets within unmutated variant regions were reportedly found for nearly half of spike-specific TCRs. AZD1222 recipients seropositive at baseline numbered only six or seven. Elevations in Spike-specific TCR breadth and depth followed administration of two AZD1222 doses. Distributed over spike, vaccine-associated CD4 TCRs predominated at 160-218 and 743-854.

Sequencing used immunoSEQ multiplex PCR; TCRdb keeps in-frame clones, though not all of them. Among 200,000 or so clones listed, approximately 86% were seen once. CDR3 length equals 15 residues. V dropped 4 bases and J dropped 2; count of bases not matched to a gene: 6. The germline CDR1 and CDR2 sequences are SQVTM and ANQGSEA. Comment on this clone: Its antigen remains unknown.

The V call is TRBV29-1, the J call TRBJ2-3, with 10 nucleotides matching TRBD2. Specimen: peripheral blood, collected on day 0 of AZD1222 vaccination. The clonotype originates from an adult in good health. The CDR3 DNA is TGCAGCGTTGCCCAAGCGGGGGGGCCCACAGATACGCAGTATTTT. It encodes CSVAQAGGPTDTQYF.